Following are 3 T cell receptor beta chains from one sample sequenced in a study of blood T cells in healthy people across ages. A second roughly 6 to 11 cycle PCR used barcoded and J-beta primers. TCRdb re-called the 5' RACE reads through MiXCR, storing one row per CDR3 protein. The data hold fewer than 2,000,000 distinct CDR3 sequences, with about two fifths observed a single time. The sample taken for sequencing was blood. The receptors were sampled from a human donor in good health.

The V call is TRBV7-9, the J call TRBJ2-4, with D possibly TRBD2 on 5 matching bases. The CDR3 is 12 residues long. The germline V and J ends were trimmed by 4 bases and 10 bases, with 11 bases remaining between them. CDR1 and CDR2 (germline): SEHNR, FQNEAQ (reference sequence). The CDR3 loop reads CASSSAGGIQYF. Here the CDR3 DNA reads TGTGCCAGCAGCTCCGCGGGCGGAATTCAGTACTTC.

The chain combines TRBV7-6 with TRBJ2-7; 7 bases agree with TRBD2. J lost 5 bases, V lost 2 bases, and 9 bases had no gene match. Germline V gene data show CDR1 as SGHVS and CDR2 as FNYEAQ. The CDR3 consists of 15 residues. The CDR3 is CASSLSAGEGNEQYF. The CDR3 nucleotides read TGTGCCAGCAGCTTATCGGCCGGGGAGGGGAACGAGCAGTACTTC.

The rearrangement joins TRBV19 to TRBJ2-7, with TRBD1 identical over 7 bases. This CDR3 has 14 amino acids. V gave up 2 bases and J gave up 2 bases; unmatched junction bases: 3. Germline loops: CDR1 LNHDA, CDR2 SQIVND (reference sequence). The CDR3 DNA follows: TGTGCCAGTAGTATAAGGACAGGAACCTACGAGCAGTACTTC. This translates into CASSIRTGTYEQYF.